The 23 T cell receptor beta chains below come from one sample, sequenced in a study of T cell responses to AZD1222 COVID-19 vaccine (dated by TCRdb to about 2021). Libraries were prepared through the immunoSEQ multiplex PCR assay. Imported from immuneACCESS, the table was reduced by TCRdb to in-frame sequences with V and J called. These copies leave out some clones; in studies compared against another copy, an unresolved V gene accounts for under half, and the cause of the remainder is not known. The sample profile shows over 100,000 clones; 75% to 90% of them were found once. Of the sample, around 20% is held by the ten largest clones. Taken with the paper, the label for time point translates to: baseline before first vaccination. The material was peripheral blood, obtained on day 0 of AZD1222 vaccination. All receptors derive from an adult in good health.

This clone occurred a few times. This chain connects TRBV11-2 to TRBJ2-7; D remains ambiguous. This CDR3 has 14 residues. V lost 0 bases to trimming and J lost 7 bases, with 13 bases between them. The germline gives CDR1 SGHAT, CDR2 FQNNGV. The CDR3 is CASSLDTSVTEQYF. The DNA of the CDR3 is TGTGCCAGCAGCTTAGACACGTCAGTAACGGAGCAGTACTTC. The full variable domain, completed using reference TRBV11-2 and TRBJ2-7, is EAGVAQSPRYKIIEKRQSVAFWCNPISGHATLYWYQQILGQGPKLLIQFQNNGVVDDSQLPKDRFSAERLKGVDSTLKIQPAKLEDSAVYLCASSLDTSVTEQYFGPGTRLTVT.

The CDR3 loop reads CASRFRGTYEQYF. Here the CDR3 DNA reads TGTGCCAGCAGATTCAGGGGCACCTACGAGCAGTACTTC. The chain joins TRBV12-3 or TRBV12-4 to TRBJ2-7; possibly TRBD1 for D (6 bases). Trimming removed 6 bases at V and 2 bases at J, with 11 bases between. The CDR3 runs to 13 residues.

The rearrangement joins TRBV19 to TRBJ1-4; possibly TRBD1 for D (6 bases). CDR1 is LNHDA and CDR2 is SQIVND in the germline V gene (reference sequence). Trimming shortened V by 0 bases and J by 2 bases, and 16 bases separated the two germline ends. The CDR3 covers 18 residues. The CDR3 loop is CASSIDGGRRGTNEKLFF. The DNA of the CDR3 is TGTGCCAGTAGTATAGACGGAGGAAGAAGGGGGACTAATGAAAAACTGTTTTTT.

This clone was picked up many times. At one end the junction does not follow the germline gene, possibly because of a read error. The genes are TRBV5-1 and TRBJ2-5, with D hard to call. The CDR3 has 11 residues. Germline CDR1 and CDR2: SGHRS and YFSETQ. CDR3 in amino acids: CASRLEETQYF. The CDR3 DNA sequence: TGCGCCAGCAGGTTGGAAGAGACCCAGTACTTC. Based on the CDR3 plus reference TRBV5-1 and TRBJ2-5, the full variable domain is KAGVTQTPRYLIKTRGQQVTLSCSPISGHRSVSWYQQTPGQGLQFLFEYFSETQRNKGNFPGRFSGRQFSNSRSEMNVSTLELGDSALYLCASRLEETQYFGPGTRLLVL.

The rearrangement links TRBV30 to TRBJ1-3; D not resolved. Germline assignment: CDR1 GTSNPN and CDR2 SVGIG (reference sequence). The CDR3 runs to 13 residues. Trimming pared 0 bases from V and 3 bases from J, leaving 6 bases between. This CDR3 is CAWSVLGGNTIYF. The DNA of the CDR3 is TGTGCCTGGAGTGTATTAGGTGGAAACACCATATATTTT.

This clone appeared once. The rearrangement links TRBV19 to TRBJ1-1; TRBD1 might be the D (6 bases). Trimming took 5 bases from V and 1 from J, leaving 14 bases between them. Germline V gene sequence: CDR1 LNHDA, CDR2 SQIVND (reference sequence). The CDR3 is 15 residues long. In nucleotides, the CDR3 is TGTGCCAGTAGTGCAACGTCGGGGGCGAACACTGAAGCTTTCTTT. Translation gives CASSATSGANTEAFF.

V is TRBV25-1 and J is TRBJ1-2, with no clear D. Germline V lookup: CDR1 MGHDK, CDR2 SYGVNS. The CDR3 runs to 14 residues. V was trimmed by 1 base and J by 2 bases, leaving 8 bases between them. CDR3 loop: CASSEWAVNYGYTF. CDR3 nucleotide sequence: TGTGCCAGCAGTGAATGGGCAGTAAACTATGGCTACACCTTC.

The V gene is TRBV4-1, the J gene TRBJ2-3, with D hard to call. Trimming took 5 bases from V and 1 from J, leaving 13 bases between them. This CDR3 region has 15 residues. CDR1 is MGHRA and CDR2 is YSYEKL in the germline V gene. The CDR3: CASSTLTDRTDTQYF. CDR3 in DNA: TGCGCCAGCAGCACTCTCACCGACCGCACAGATACGCAGTATTTT.

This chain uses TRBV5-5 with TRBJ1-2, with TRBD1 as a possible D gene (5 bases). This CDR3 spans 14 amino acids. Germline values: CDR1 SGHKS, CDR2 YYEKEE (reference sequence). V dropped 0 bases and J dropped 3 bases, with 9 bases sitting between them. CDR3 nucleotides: TGTGCCAGCAGCTTGGCCGGGGGAGACTATGGCTACACCTTC. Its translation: CASSLAGGDYGYTF.

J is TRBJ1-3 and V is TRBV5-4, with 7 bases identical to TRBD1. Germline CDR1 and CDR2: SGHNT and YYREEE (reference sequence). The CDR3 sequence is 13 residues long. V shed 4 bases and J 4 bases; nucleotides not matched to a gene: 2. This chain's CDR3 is CASSGTVGNTIYF. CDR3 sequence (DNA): TGTGCCAGCAGCGGGACAGTCGGAAACACCATATATTTT.

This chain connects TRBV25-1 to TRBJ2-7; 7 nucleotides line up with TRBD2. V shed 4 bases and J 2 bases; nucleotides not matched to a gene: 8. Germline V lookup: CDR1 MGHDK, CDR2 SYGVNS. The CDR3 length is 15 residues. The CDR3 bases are TGTGCCAGCAGTGGGGCCCGGGACTATACCTACGAGCAGTACTTC. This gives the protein CASSGARDYTYEQYF.

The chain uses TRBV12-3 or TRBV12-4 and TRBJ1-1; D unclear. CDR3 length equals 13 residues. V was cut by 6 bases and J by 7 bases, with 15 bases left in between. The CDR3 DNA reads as TGTGCCAGCAGCTTTTTAACCCCCGGTGAAGCTTTCTTT. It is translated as CASSFLTPGEAFF.

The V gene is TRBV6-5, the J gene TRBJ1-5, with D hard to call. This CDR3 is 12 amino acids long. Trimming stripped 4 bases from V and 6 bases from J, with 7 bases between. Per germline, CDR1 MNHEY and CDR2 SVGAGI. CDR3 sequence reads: CASSSGVQPQHF. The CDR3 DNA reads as TGTGCCAGCAGTTCTGGGGTTCAGCCCCAGCATTTT.

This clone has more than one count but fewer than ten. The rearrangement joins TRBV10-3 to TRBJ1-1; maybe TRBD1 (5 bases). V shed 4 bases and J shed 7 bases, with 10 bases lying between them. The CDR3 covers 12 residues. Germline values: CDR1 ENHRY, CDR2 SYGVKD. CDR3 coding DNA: TGTGCCATCAGTGTCGACAGCTATGAAGCTTTCTTT. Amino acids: CAISVDSYEAFF.

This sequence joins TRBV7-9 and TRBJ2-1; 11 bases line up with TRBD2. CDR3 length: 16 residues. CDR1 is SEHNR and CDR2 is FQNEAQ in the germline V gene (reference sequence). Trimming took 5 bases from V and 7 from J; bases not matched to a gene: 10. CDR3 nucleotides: TGTGCCAGCAGCATTGTAGCGGGGGGGTTTTCGAATGAGCAGTTCTTC. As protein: CASSIVAGGFSNEQFF.

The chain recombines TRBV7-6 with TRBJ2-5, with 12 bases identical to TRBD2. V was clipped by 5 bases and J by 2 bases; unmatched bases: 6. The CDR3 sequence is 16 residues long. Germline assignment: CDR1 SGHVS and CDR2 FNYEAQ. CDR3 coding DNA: TGTGCCAGCAGCAAACACCTAGCGGGGGGGCAAGAGACCCAGTACTTC. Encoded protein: CASSKHLAGGQETQYF.

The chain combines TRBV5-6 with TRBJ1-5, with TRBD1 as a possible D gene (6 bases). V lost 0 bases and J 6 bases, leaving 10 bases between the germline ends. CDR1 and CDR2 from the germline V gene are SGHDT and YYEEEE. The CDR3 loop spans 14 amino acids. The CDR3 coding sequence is TGTGCCAGCAGCTTGGGGGGGGCAGGTCAGCCCCAGCATTTT. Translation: CASSLGGAGQPQHF. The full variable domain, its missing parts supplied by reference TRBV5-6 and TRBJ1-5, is DAGVTQSPTHLIKTRGQQVTLRCSPKSGHDTVSWYQQALGQGPQFIFQYYEEEERQRGNFPDRFSGHQFPNYSSELNVNALLLGDSALYLCASSLGGAGQPQHFGDGTRLSIL.

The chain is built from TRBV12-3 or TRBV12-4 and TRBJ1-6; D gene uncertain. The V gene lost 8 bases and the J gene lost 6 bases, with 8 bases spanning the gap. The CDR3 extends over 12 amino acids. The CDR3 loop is CASRTANSPLHF. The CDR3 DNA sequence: TGTGCCAGCCGGACGGCTAATTCACCCCTCCACTTT.

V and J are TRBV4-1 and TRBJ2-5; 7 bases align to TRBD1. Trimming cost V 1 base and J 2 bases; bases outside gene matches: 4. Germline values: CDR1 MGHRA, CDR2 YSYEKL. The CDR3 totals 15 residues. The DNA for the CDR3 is TGCGCCAGCAGCCAAGGGGACAGAGAGCAAGAGACCCAGTACTTC. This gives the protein CASSQGDREQETQYF.

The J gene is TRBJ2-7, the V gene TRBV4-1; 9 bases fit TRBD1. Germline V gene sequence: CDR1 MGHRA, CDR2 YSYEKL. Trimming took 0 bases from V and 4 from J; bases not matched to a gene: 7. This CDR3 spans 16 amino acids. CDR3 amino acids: CASSQDHRQGGYEQYF. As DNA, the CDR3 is TGCGCCAGCAGCCAAGATCATCGACAGGGGGGATACGAGCAGTACTTC.

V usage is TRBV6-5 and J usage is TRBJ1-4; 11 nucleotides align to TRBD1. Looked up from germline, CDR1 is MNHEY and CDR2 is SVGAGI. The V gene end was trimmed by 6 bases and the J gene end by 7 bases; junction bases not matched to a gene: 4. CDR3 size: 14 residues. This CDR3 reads CASRDRGQGEKLFF. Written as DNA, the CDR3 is TGTGCCAGCAGGGACAGGGGGCAGGGTGAAAAACTGTTTTTT.

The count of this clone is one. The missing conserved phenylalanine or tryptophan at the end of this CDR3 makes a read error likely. The CDR3 coding sequence is TGCGCCAGCAGCCAGCGGGACATAGCCTATAATTCACCCCTCCACCTT. This sequence encodes CASSQRDIAYNSPLHL. The rearrangement uses TRBV4-1 and TRBJ1-6; TRBD1 is a possible D gene (6 bases). Germline CDR1 MGHRA, CDR2 YSYEKL. Trimming took off 3 bases at V and 2 bases at J, with 11 bases between the two ends. The CDR3 runs 16 residues.

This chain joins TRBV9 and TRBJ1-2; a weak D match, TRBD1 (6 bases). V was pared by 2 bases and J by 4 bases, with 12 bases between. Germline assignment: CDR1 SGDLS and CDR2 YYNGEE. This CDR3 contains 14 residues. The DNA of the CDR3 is TGTGCCAGCAGCGTCAATCAGGGGTTCTATGGCTACACCTTC. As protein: CASSVNQGFYGYTF.